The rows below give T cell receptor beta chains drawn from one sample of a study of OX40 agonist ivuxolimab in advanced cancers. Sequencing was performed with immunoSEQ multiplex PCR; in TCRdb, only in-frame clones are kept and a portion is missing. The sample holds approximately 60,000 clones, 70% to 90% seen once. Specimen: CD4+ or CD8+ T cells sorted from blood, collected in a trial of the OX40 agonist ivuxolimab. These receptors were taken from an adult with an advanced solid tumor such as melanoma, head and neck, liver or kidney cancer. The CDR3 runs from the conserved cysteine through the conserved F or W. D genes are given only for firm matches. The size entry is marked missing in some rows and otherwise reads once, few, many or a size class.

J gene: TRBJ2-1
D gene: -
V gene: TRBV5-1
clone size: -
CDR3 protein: CASSLDFSYNEQFF
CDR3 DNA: TGCGCCAGCAGCTTGGATTTCTCCTACAATGAGCAGTTCTTC

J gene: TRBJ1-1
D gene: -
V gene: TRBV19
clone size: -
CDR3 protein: CASSIRGNTEAFF
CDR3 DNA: TGTGCCAGTAGTATTCGAGGGAACACTGAAGCTTTCTTT

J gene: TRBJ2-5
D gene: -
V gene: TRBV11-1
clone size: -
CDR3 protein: CASSFRGQETQYF
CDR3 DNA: TGTGCCAGCAGCTTCAGGGGCCAAGAGACCCAGTACTTC

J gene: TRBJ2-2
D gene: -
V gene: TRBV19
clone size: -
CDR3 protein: CASSFQGMVGELFF
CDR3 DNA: TGTGCCAGTAGTTTCCAGGGGATGGTCGGGGAGCTGTTTTTT

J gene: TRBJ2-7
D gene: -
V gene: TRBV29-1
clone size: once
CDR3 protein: CSVTMGSYEQYF
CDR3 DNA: TGCAGCGTCACGATGGGCTCCTACGAGCAGTACTTC

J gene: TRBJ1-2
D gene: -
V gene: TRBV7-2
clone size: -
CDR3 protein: CASSLPQGSDGYTF
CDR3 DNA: TGTGCCAGCAGCTTACCCCAGGGTAGTGACGGCTACACCTTC

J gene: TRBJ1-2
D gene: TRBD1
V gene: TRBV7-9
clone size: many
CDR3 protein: CASTTWTGASGYTF
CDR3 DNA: TGTGCCAGCACCACTTGGACAGGGGCTAGTGGCTACACCTTC

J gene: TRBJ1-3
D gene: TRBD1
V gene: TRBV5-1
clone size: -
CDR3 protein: CASSQGATGNTIYF
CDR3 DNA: TGCGCCAGCAGCCAGGGGGCGACTGGAAACACCATATATTTT

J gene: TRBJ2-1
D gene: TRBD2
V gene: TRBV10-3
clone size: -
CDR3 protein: CAINPGLAGPNEQFF
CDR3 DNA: TGTGCCATCAACCCGGGACTAGCGGGGCCCAATGAGCAGTTCTTC

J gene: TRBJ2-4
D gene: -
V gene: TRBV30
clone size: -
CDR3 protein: CACEKGGAKNIQYF
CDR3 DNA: TGTGCCTGCGAAAAGGGGGGGGCCAAAAACATTCAGTACTTC

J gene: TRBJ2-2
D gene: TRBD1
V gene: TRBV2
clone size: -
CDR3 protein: CASRDRVNTGELFF
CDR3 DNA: TGTGCCAGCAGGGACAGGGTGAACACCGGGGAGCTGTTTTTT

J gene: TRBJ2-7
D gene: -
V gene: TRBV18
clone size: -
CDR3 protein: CASSPSRDAPYEQYF
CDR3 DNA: TGTGCCAGCTCACCTAGCAGGGACGCCCCATACGAGCAGTACTTC

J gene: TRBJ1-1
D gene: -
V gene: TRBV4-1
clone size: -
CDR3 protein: CASSRQIAGGREAFF
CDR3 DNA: TGCGCCAGCAGCCGCCAGATTGCCGGGGGGCGGGAAGCTTTCTTT

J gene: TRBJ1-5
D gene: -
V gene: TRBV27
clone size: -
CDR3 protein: CASSLSGQGYSNQPQHF
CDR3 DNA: TGTGCCAGCAGTTTATCGGGCCAGGGCTATAGCAATCAGCCCCAGCATTTT

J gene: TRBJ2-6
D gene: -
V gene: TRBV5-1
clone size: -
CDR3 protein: CASSLGARSGANVLTF
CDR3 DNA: TGCGCCAGCAGCTTGGGCGCCAGGTCCGGGGCCAACGTCCTGACTTTC

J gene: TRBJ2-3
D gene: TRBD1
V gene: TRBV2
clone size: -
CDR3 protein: CASRTDRGQYF
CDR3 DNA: TGTGCCAGCAGGACCGACAGGGGGCAGTATTTT

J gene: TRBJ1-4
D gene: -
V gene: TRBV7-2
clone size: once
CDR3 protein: CASSLDSGHEKLFF
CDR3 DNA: TGTGCCAGCAGCTTAGACAGCGGCCATGAAAAACTGTTTTTT

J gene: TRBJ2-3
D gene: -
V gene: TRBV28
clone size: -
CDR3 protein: CASRLYSGAPDTQYF
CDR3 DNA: TGTGCCAGCAGACTTTACTCAGGGGCCCCAGATACGCAGTATTTT

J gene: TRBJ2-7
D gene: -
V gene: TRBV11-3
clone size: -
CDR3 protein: CASSLGGSEQYF
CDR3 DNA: TGTGCCAGCAGCTTAGGAGGGAGCGAGCAGTACTTC

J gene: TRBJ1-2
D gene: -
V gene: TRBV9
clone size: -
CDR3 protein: CASSGSWGGYTF
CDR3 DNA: TGTGCCAGCAGCGGCAGTTGGGGTGGCTACACCTTC

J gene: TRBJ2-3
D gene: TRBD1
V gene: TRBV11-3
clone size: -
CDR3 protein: CASSPRTGSTDTQYF
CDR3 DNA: TGTGCCAGCAGCCCTAGGACAGGGAGCACAGATACGCAGTATTTT

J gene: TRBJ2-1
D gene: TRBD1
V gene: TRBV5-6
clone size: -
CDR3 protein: CASSPRDSLKNEQFF
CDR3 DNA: TGTGCCAGCAGCCCACGGGACAGCCTAAAGAATGAGCAGTTCTTC

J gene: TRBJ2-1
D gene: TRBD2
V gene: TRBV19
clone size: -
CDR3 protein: CASRGWEGNEQFF
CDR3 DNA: TGTGCCAGTAGGGGGTGGGAGGGAAATGAGCAGTTCTTC

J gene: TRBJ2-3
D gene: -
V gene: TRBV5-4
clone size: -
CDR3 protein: CASSLDLTDTQYF
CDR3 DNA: TGTGCCAGCAGCTTGGACCTCACAGATACGCAGTATTTT

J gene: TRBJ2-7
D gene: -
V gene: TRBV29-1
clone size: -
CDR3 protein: CSVPPHCFSYEQYF
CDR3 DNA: TGCAGCGTGCCCCCACACTGTTTTTCCTACGAGCAGTACTTC

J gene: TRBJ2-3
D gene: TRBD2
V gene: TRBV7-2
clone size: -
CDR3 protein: CASSFGLAGSTDTQYF
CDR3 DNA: TGTGCCAGCAGCTTCGGACTAGCGGGGAGCACAGATACGCAGTATTTT

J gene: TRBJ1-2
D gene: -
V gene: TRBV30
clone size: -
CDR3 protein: CAWTTPDPRDYTF
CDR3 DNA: TGTGCCTGGACTACCCCAGACCCCCGTGACTACACCTTC

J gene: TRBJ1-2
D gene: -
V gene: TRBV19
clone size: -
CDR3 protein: CASSIRGGRGSPYGYTF
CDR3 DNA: TGTGCCAGTAGTATTAGGGGCGGCAGGGGTTCTCCCTATGGCTACACCTTC

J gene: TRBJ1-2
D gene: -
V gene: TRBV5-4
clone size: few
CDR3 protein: CASSAGLDGYTF
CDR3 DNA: TGTGCCAGCAGCGCTGGTTTGGATGGCTACACCTTC

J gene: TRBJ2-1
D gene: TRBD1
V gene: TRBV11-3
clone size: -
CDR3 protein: CASSSPGQGSYNEQFF
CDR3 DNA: TGTGCCAGCAGCTCTCCCGGACAGGGGAGCTACAATGAGCAGTTCTTC

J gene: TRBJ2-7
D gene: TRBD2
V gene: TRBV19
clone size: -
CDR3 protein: CASSIGGRAYEQYF
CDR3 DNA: TGTGCCAGTAGTATAGGTGGGAGGGCCTACGAGCAGTACTTC

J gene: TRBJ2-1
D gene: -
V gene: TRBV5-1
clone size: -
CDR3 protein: CASSRAGQISYNEQFF
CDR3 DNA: TGCGCCAGCAGCCGCGCGGGTCAGATAAGCTACAATGAGCAGTTCTTC

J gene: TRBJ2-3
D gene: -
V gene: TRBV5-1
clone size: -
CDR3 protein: CASSLSTYSGATTDTQYF
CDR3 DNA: TGCGCCAGCAGCTTGTCGACCTATTCGGGGGCGACCACAGATACGCAGTATTTT

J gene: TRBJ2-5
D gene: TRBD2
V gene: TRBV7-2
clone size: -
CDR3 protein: CASMASGGQETQYF
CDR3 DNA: TGTGCCAGCATGGCTAGCGGGGGACAAGAGACCCAGTACTTC

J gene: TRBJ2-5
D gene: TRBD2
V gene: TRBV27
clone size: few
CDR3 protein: CASSSPLTSGKETQYF
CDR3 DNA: TGTGCCAGCAGTTCCCCCTTAACTAGCGGGAAAGAGACCCAGTACTTC

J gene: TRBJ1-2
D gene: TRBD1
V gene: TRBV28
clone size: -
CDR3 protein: CASRDREGDGYTF
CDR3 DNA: TGTGCCAGCAGGGACAGGGAGGGGGATGGCTACACCTTC

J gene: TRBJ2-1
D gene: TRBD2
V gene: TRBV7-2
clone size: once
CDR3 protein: CASSLQAGGNNEQFF
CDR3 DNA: TGTGCCAGCAGCTTACAAGCGGGGGGGAACAATGAGCAGTTCTTC

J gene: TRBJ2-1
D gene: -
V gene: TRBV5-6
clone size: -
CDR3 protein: CASSYAPSRGLGYNEQFF
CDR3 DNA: TGTGCCAGCAGCTATGCTCCCTCGCGGGGGCTAGGCTACAATGAGCAGTTCTTC

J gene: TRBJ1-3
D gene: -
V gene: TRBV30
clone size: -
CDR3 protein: CAWGPRDGYSGNTIYF
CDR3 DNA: TGTGCCTGGGGCCCCCGGGACGGATACTCTGGAAACACCATATATTTT

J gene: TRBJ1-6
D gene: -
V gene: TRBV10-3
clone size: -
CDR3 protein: CAISAGGRQGSPLHF
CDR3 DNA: TGTGCCATCAGTGCCGGAGGCCGGCAGGGTTCACCCCTCCACTTT

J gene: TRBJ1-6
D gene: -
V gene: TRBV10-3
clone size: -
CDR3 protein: CAISESGGGLNSPLHF
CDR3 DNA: TGTGCCATCAGTGAGTCGGGGGGGGGCCTTAATTCACCCCTCCACTTT

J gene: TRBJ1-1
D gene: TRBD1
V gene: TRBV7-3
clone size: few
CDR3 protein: CASSSTGDNTEAFF
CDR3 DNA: TGTGCCAGCAGCTCGACAGGGGATAACACTGAAGCTTTCTTT

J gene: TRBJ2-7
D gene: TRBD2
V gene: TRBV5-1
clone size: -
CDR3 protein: CASSLGTLAGGPYEQYF
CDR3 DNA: TGCGCCAGCAGCTTGGGGACTCTAGCGGGAGGCCCCTACGAGCAGTACTTC

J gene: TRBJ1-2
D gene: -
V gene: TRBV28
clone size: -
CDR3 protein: CASSVGQPYGYTF
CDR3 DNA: TGTGCCAGCAGTGTAGGACAGCCTTATGGCTACACCTTC

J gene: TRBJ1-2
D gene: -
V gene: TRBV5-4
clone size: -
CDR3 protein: CASSKWEGGYGYTF
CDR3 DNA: TGTGCCAGCAGCAAGTGGGAGGGAGGCTATGGCTACACCTTC

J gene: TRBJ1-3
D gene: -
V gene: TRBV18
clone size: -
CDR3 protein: CASSPGVRGNYSGNTIYF
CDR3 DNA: TGTGCCAGCTCACCAGGGGTCAGGGGTAATTATTCTGGAAACACCATATATTTT